A single sample gave rise to the 26 T cell receptor beta chains below, sequenced in a study of post-analysis software for immune sequencing data. Study findings and constraints: With TRBV5-6, TRBV5-1 and TRBV20-1 included, about five TRBV segments were more frequent in patients than in controls.

Their recognized antigens are unknown. Unique molecular identifiers were built into the TCR beta cDNA libraries. TCRdb processed the PCR reads anew with MiXCR; each CDR3 protein has one entry. The sample has about 820,000 distinct CDR3 sequences, about 57% seen once. The sequenced material came from blood. These receptors originate from a girl aged 10 to 17 with multiple sclerosis.

This clonotype has more than one count but fewer than ten. In DNA form, the CDR3 reads TGTGCCAGCAGTTTCGACTTTAACACTGAAGCTTTCTTT. Translating it yields CASSFDFNTEAFF. The chain links TRBV12-3 or TRBV12-4 to TRBJ1-1; D uncertain. This CDR3 is 13 amino acids long. Trimming removed 3 bases at V and 2 bases at J, with 7 bases between.

On this clonotype: Its ends do not fully match the called genes, so a read error is possible. The gene calls are TRBV29-1 and TRBJ2-6; unclear D gene. The CDR3 covers 15 residues. CDR1 and CDR2 from the germline V gene are SQVTM and ANQGSEA. For the CDR3, the DNA is TGCAGCGTTGGCGCCAGCAGCTCTGGGACCAACGTCCTGACTTTC. Translating gives CSVGASSSGTNVLTF.

This clonotype has only a few counts. The V call is TRBV6-6, the J call TRBJ2-3, with D unclear. This CDR3 spans 14 amino acids. From germline, CDR1 is MNHNY and CDR2 SVGAGI (reference sequence). Between the trimmed V and J ends, which lost 4 bases and 3 bases, there was a span of 11 bases. CDR3 protein: CASSFPHETDTQYF. The CDR3 coding sequence is TGTGCCAGCAGTTTCCCACACGAAACAGATACGCAGTATTTT.

This rearrangement joins TRBV3-1 to TRBJ2-6; 10 bases align to TRBD1. J lost 1 base, V lost 4 bases, and 13 bases had no gene match. The CDR3 is 20 amino acids. Germline CDR1 is LGHDT and CDR2 is YNNKEL (reference sequence). The CDR3 loop reads CASSPSRQGALGSGANVLTF. DNA of the CDR3: TGTGCCAGCAGCCCATCCCGACAGGGGGCGCTCGGTTCTGGGGCCAACGTCCTGACTTTC.

The chain uses TRBV5-1 and TRBJ2-7; tentatively, D is TRBD1 (6 bases). Trimming shortened V by 3 bases and J by 7 bases, and 17 bases separated the two germline ends. There are 14 residues in the CDR3. Germline CDR1 SGHRS, CDR2 YFSETQ. The CDR3 reads CASSWWQGTWEQYF. In nucleotides, the CDR3 is TGCGCCAGCAGCTGGTGGCAGGGGACGTGGGAGCAGTACTTC.

The CDR3 sequence: CAISESTPGLEIHEQFF. CDR3 DNA: TGTGCCATCAGTGAGTCGACTCCGGGACTAGAAATCCATGAGCAGTTCTTC. The chain joins TRBV10-3 to TRBJ2-1; 8 bases map to TRBD2. This CDR3 is built from 17 residues. Losses at the gene ends were 0 bases for V and 8 bases for J; bases not matched to a gene: 12. The germline V gene encodes CDR1 ENHRY and CDR2 SYGVKD.

Comment on this clonotype: The junction does not match germline at one end; this may be a read error. The chain has TRBV12-3 or TRBV12-4 and TRBJ1-5; D is ambiguous. The CDR3 runs 14 residues. The CDR3 loop reads CASGLSDIDQPQHF. In DNA form, the CDR3 reads TGTGCCAGCGGTTTAAGCGACATTGATCAGCCCCAGCATTTT.

V is TRBV29-1 and J is TRBJ2-7, with D perhaps TRBD1 (6 bases). The CDR3 spans 12 residues. CDR1 is SQVTM, CDR2 ANQGSEA, per germline. The germline V and J ends were trimmed by 5 bases and 6 bases, with 14 bases remaining between them. The CDR3 bases are TGCAGCGTTCGAGTTGGGGGCGGCGAGCAGTACTTC. Protein product: CSVRVGGGEQYF.

The V gene is TRBV29-1, the J gene TRBJ1-5; tentatively, D is TRBD1 (5 bases). The V and J ends lost 6 bases and 0 bases respectively, with 15 bases between them. The CDR3 consists of 15 residues. CDR1 and CDR2 from the germline V gene are SQVTM and ANQGSEA. The CDR3 DNA sequence: TGCAGCGTGGCCGCTACAGGTGATAGCAATCAGCCCCAGCATTTT. Translated, it gives CSVAATGDSNQPQHF.

In its sample, this clonotype was seen a few times. This chain links TRBV11-2 with TRBJ2-7; possible D gene TRBD1, 5 bases. The CDR3 spans 15 residues. Germline values: CDR1 SGHAT, CDR2 FQNNGV. The germline V and J ends were trimmed by 4 bases and 2 bases, with 15 bases remaining between them. The CDR3 DNA sequence: TGTGCCAGCAGCTCTCGACAGAAAATTGCCTACGAGCAGTACTTC. This sequence encodes CASSSRQKIAYEQYF. Full variable domain (remainder filled in from reference TRBV11-2 and TRBJ2-7): EAGVAQSPRYKIIEKRQSVAFWCNPISGHATLYWYQQILGQGPKLLIQFQNNGVVDDSQLPKDRFSAERLKGVDSTLKIQPAKLEDSAVYLCASSSRQKIAYEQYFGPGTRLTVT.

This chain links TRBV9 with TRBJ2-4; 11 bases fit TRBD1. The end of the DNA aligns better with TRBJ2-7, so the J call may be wrong. Per germline, CDR1 SGDLS and CDR2 YYNGEE. CDR3 length: 15 amino acids. The CDR3 is CASSASGTGGYEQYF. Written as DNA, the CDR3 is TGTGCCAGCAGCGCCTCCGGGACAGGGGGGTACGAGCAGTACTTC.

The V gene is TRBV2, the J gene TRBJ2-3; D is undetermined. This CDR3 has 13 residues. V lost 3 bases to trimming and J lost 3 bases, with 7 bases between them. The germline CDR1 and CDR2 sequences are SNHLY and FYNNEI. CDR3 nucleotide sequence: TGTGCCAGCAGTGATCGGTATACAGATACGCAGTATTTT. Translated, it gives CASSDRYTDTQYF.

The chain carries TRBV12-3 or TRBV12-4 and TRBJ1-2; TRBD1 matches at 7 bases. CDR3 length equals 14 residues. Germline trimming cut 7 bases from V and 8 bases from J; bases unmatched to any gene: 13. The chain's CDR3 is CASTKLEGAWGYTF. The CDR3 DNA reads as TGTGCCAGCACTAAACTAGAGGGGGCGTGGGGCTACACCTTC.

The rearrangement links TRBV7-2 to TRBJ2-3; maybe TRBD2 (6 bases). Germline V CDR1 and CDR2: SGHTA, FQGNSA. The CDR3 totals 12 residues. With 5 bases removed from V and 10 bases from J, the gap between germline ends came to 13 bases. The CDR3 DNA sequence: TGTGCCAGCAGCGCGGGACGGCTCGCGCAGTATTTT. Its protein is CASSAGRLAQYF.

The chain employs TRBV20-1 and TRBJ2-4, with TRBD2 matching 11 bases. The tail of the sequence fits TRBJ2-7 better, so the J call may be wrong. This CDR3 is 15 amino acids long. The V gene's germline CDR1 is DFQATT and CDR2 SNEGSKA (reference sequence). This CDR3 reads CSARTSGASVDEQYF. Written as DNA, the CDR3 is TGCAGTGCTAGGACTAGCGGGGCCTCCGTTGACGAGCAGTACTTC.

The CDR3 protein is CASSVAPGTGDEQYF. The CDR3 DNA sequence: TGTGCCAGCAGCGTAGCCCCCGGGACAGGGGACGAGCAGTACTTC. The chain employs TRBV9 and TRBJ2-7, with 10 bases fitting TRBD1. V lost 0 bases, J lost 5 bases, and 5 bases stayed unmatched. Germline V lookup: CDR1 SGDLS, CDR2 YYNGEE. This CDR3 region has 15 residues.

The chain links TRBV7-3 to TRBJ2-4; the match to TRBD1 covers 9 bases. The V gene end was trimmed by 2 bases and the J gene end by 6 bases; junction bases not matched to a gene: 2. The CDR3 runs 14 residues. The germline CDR1 and CDR2 sequences are SGHTA and FQGTGA. The CDR3 protein is CASSLGTGSNIQYF. The CDR3 DNA reads TGTGCCAGCAGCTTAGGGACAGGGTCAAACATTCAGTACTTC.

V is TRBV9 and J is TRBJ2-5; D possibly corresponds to TRBD2 (6 bases). The J call could be wrong; TRBJ2-7 is a better fit for the DNA end. The length of the CDR3 is 15 residues. Per the germline V gene, CDR1 is SGDLS and CDR2 is YYNGEE. The CDR3 nucleotides are TGTGCCAGCAGCGTAGGGGTAGCGGTCTCCTACGAGCAGTACTTC. It codes for CASSVGVAVSYEQYF.

V and J are TRBV5-1 and TRBJ2-1; TRBD2 matches at 10 bases. Germline trimming cut 4 bases from V and 8 bases from J; bases unmatched to any gene: 9. In germline, CDR1 is SGHRS, CDR2 YFSETQ. This CDR3 has 15 residues. The CDR3, as DNA: TGCGCCAGCAGCAGAGAGCGGGAGGGCTTCCATGAGCAGTTCTTC. Translation gives CASSREREGFHEQFF. Full variable domain (rest looked up from reference TRBV5-1 and TRBJ2-1): KAGVTQTPRYLIKTRGQQVTLSCSPISGHRSVSWYQQTPGQGLQFLFEYFSETQRNKGNFPGRFSGRQFSNSRSEMNVSTLELGDSALYLCASSREREGFHEQFFGPGTRLTVL.

This sequence joins TRBV6-1 and TRBJ2-5, with 7 bases matching TRBD2. The J call may be in error: the DNA end matches TRBJ2-7 better. Germline V gene lookup returns CDR1 MNHNS and CDR2 SASEGT. The CDR3 consists of 13 residues. CDR3 protein: CASSEGGAYEQYF. The CDR3 DNA sequence: TGTGCCAGCAGCGAGGGAGGGGCTTACGAGCAGTACTTC.

The J gene is TRBJ2-1, the V gene TRBV5-4; TRBD2 aligns across 9 bases. V lost 0 bases to trimming and J lost 5 bases; unmatched junction nucleotides: 3. The CDR3 runs 15 residues. Per germline, CDR1 SGHNT and CDR2 YYREEE (reference sequence). The CDR3 sequence is CASSLGGRAHNEQFF. CDR3 coding DNA: TGTGCCAGCAGCTTGGGCGGGAGGGCCCACAATGAGCAGTTCTTC. The full variable domain, its missing parts supplied by reference TRBV5-4 and TRBJ2-1, is ETGVTQSPTHLIKTRGQQVTLRCSSQSGHNTVSWYQQALGQGPQFIFQYYREEENGRGNFPPRFSGLQFPNYSSELNVNALELDDSALYLCASSLGGRAHNEQFFGPGTRLTVL.

This chain links TRBV7-3 with TRBJ2-3, with TRBD2 matching over 11 bases. The CDR3 has 18 residues. The junction had 11 bases not matched to a gene; V was cut back by 2 bases and J by 4 bases. Germline V CDR1 and CDR2: SGHTA, FQGTGA. The CDR3 sequence is CASSLVPRSGGAADTQYF. The CDR3 DNA follows: TGTGCCAGCAGCTTAGTCCCCCGTAGCGGGGGGGCCGCAGATACGCAGTATTTT.

The rearrangement joins TRBV20-1 to TRBJ1-2; no clear D. Germline lookup yields CDR1 DFQATT and CDR2 SNEGSKA (reference sequence). The V gene lost 5 bases and the J gene lost 6 bases, with 13 bases spanning the gap. CDR3 length: 12 amino acids. CDR3 sequence reads: CSAPRLADGYTF. In nucleotides, the CDR3 is TGCAGTGCTCCCCGTCTGGCGGATGGCTACACCTTC.

This clonotype was found a few times. The chain carries TRBV5-1 and TRBJ2-1; 8 bases map to TRBD2. Germline V CDR1 and CDR2: SGHRS, YFSETQ. The CDR3 totals 15 residues. V dropped 4 bases and J dropped 3; count of bases not matched to a gene: 6. In DNA, the CDR3 is TGCGCCAGCAGCGTAACTAGCGGTTACTACAATGAGCAGTTCTTC. Its translation is CASSVTSGYYNEQFF.

The V call is TRBV5-1, the J call TRBJ2-4; 10 bases match TRBD1. The CDR3 sequence is 16 residues long. The trim removed 5 bases at V and 0 bases at J, leaving 5 bases unmatched. Germline assignment: CDR1 SGHRS and CDR2 YFSETQ. Here the CDR3 reads CASSHGQGGAKNIQYF. In DNA, the CDR3 is TGCGCCAGCAGTCACGGACAGGGGGGAGCCAAAAACATTCAGTACTTC.

This clonotype was counted a few times. This CDR3 is CASSLVVTSGNEQFF. DNA of the CDR3: TGTGCCAGCAGCTTAGTTGTGACTAGCGGCAATGAGCAGTTCTTC. This rearrangement joins TRBV7-8 to TRBJ2-1; TRBD2 agrees at 9 bases. The CDR3 runs to 15 residues. Losses at the gene ends were 1 base for V and 6 bases for J; bases not matched to a gene: 4. CDR1 SGHVS and CDR2 FQNEAQ come from the germline V gene.